These T cell receptor beta chains were read from a single sample in a study of Ad26.COV2.S vaccination and SARS-CoV-2 variants. Libraries were prepared by immunoSEQ multiplex PCR; TCRdb keeps only in-frame clonotypes and omits some of them. The table includes 380,000 or so clones, 83% detected once. Source: peripheral blood, taken in a trial of Ad26.COV2.S vaccine versus placebo. Receptors originate from a person between 18 and 65 years old who received the Ad26.COV2.S COVID-19 vaccine or a placebo. The CDR3 runs from the conserved cysteine through the conserved F or W. Fields, in order: D gene, J gene, V gene, clone size, CDR3 protein, CDR3 DNA. The D gene is left open where the match is weak. Size is stated for part of the rows, as once, few or many counts, or as a class when the clone is expanded.

NA TRBJ1-6 TRBV18 NA CASSPSQGQNSPLHF TGTGCCAGCTCACCGTCACAGGGCCAAAATTCACCCCTCCACTTT
NA TRBJ2-7 TRBV5-1 NA CASSLAFGVAYEQYF TGCGCCAGCAGCTTGGCCTTCGGGGTAGCCTACGAGCAGTACTTC
TRBD1 TRBJ1-6 TRBV5-1 NA CASSLGGTGVLSPNSPLHF TGCGCCAGCAGCTTGGGCGGGACAGGGGTTCTTTCGCCTAATTCACCCCTCCACTTT
NA TRBJ2-1 TRBV2 NA CASSDWLAGGEQFF TGTGCCAGCAGTGATTGGCTAGCCGGGGGTGAGCAGTTCTTC
TRBD2 TRBJ2-1 TRBV5-1 once CASSLGLAGVDEQFF TGCGCCAGCAGCTTGGGACTAGCGGGAGTGGATGAGCAGTTCTTC
NA TRBJ1-3 TRBV7-9 NA CASSYPQGARNTIYF TGTGCCAGCAGCTACCCACAGGGAGCCCGAAACACCATATATTTT
TRBD2 TRBJ2-2 TRBV5-6 NA CASSFWTSGDRGELFF TGTGCCAGCAGCTTCTGGACTAGCGGGGATCGCGGGGAGCTGTTTTTT
TRBD1 TRBJ1-1 TRBV7-8 once CASSPGQGVKTEAFF TGTGCCAGCAGTCCCGGACAGGGGGTAAAAACTGAAGCTTTCTTT
NA TRBJ2-7 TRBV6-1 NA CASSEAWTASYEQYF TGTGCCAGCAGTGAAGCTTGGACTGCCTCCTACGAGCAGTACTTC
NA TRBJ2-2 TRBV27 NA CASSQPYTGELFF TGTGCCAGCAGCCAGCCGTACACCGGGGAGCTGTTTTTT
TRBD1 TRBJ2-1 TRBV18 few CASSRATGAHEQFF TGTGCCAGCTCACGGGCAACAGGGGCCCATGAGCAGTTCTTC
NA TRBJ1-1 TRBV9 NA CASSVGASGTEAFF TGTGCCAGCAGCGTCGGTGCTTCAGGCACTGAAGCTTTCTTT
NA TRBJ2-1 TRBV18 once CASSPPRGGPSYNEQFF TGTGCCAGCTCACCACCGCGAGGGGGGCCCTCCTACAATGAGCAGTTCTTC
NA TRBJ2-1 TRBV6-4 NA CASSDLGTEQFF TGTGCCAGCAGTGACCTGGGGACTGAGCAGTTCTTC
TRBD1 TRBJ1-5 TRBV20-1 NA CSASGTGKGQPQHF TGCAGTGCTAGTGGGACAGGGAAAGGGCAGCCCCAGCATTTT
TRBD2 TRBJ2-1 TRBV30 NA CAWSVLRSSGYHNEQFF TGTGCCTGGAGTGTACTGAGGTCTAGCGGGTATCACAATGAGCAGTTCTTC
NA TRBJ2-7 TRBV29-1 few CSVELANSYEQYF TGCAGCGTTGAACTAGCTAACTCCTACGAGCAGTACTTC
NA TRBJ1-5 TRBV28 NA CASAVGVQPQHF TGTGCCAGCGCGGTAGGGGTACAGCCCCAGCATTTT
NA TRBJ2-3 TRBV9 NA CASSPRGDTQYF TGTGCCAGCAGCCCGAGGGGAGATACGCAGTATTTT
NA TRBJ2-1 TRBV10-3 NA CAIGTGSYNEQFF TGTGCCATTGGGACGGGTTCCTACAATGAGCAGTTCTTC
NA TRBJ2-2 TRBV7-9 NA CASSSRVGGYHTGELFF TGTGCCAGCAGCTCCAGGGTCGGGGGCTATCACACCGGGGAGCTGTTTTTT
TRBD1 TRBJ1-2 TRBV6-5 NA CASSPGQRYYGYTF TGTGCCAGCAGTCCGGGACAGCGATACTATGGCTACACCTTC
TRBD2 TRBJ2-3 TRBV5-4 few CASSLSLADSDTQYF TGTGCCAGCAGCTTGAGTCTAGCGGATTCAGATACGCAGTATTTT
NA TRBJ1-1 TRBV4-3 NA CASRQAGTEAFF TGCGCCAGCAGGCAGGCGGGCACTGAAGCTTTCTTT
NA TRBJ1-3 TRBV6-5 once CASSYSRTGNTIYF TGTGCCAGCAGTTACTCCCGAACTGGAAACACCATATATTTT
NA TRBJ2-7 TRBV4-3 NA CASSQGGAGYEQYF TGCGCCAGCAGCCAAGGGGGGGCAGGGTACGAGCAGTACTTC
TRBD1 TRBJ1-3 TRBV5-1 NA CASSLQGAGNTIYF TGCGCCAGCAGCTTACAGGGGGCTGGAAACACCATATATTTT
NA TRBJ2-5 TRBV7-3 NA CASRRGSEETQYF TGTGCCAGCAGGAGGGGATCCGAAGAGACCCAGTACTTC
TRBD1 TRBJ2-7 TRBV6-1 NA CASSESSFDRGPYSYEQYF TGTGCCAGCAGTGAATCCTCCTTTGATAGGGGGCCGTACTCCTACGAGCAGTACTTC
TRBD2 TRBJ2-5 TRBV24-1 NA CATSVASGAPRTQYF TGTGCCACCAGTGTGGCTAGCGGGGCCCCACGGACCCAGTACTTC
TRBD2 TRBJ2-1 TRBV3-1/TRBV3-2 NA CASSPSMSGVGDEQFF TGTGCCAGCAGCCCAAGCATGAGCGGGGTAGGAGATGAGCAGTTCTTC
TRBD1 TRBJ2-1 TRBV14 few CASGQGPTNEQFF TGTGCCAGCGGACAGGGACCCACCAATGAGCAGTTCTTC
TRBD1 TRBJ1-2 TRBV27 NA CASSLGGGGPPYGYTF TGTGCCAGCAGTTTAGGGGGAGGGGGCCCCCCCTATGGCTACACCTTC
TRBD1 TRBJ1-4 TRBV5-6 NA CASSLGTGDEKLFF TGTGCCAGCAGCTTGGGGACAGGGGATGAAAAACTGTTTTTT
NA TRBJ1-1 TRBV18 NA CASAILLTGNTEAFF TGTGCCAGCGCCATACTACTTACAGGGAACACTGAAGCTTTCTTT
TRBD1 TRBJ1-2 TRBV3-1/TRBV3-2 NA CASSLTGGRSGYTF TGTGCCAGCAGCCTCACAGGGGGCAGGAGTGGCTACACCTTC
NA TRBJ1-5 TRBV19 NA CASRRGQPGGQPQHF TGTGCCAGCAGAAGAGGACAGCCCGGGGGTCAGCCCCAGCATTTT
NA TRBJ2-1 TRBV13 NA CASSLRGGGRFYNEQFF TGTGCCAGCAGCTTAAGGGGCGGGGGCCGTTTCTACAATGAGCAGTTCTTC
NA TRBJ2-7 TRBV25-1 NA CASSEISVSCMPRQYF TGTGCCAGCAGTGAGATCTCGGTGAGCTGCATGCCACGCCAGTACTTC
NA TRBJ1-1 TRBV6-5 NA CATLPPGWGTEAFF TGTGCCACTCTCCCCCCGGGTTGGGGCACTGAAGCTTTCTTT
NA TRBJ1-4 TRBV28 NA CASGRATNEKLFF TGTGCCAGCGGAAGAGCAACTAATGAAAAACTGTTTTTT
NA TRBJ1-3 TRBV3-1/TRBV3-2 few CASSQTGTGNTIYF TGTGCCAGCAGCCAAACAGGGACTGGAAACACCATATATTTT
TRBD1 TRBJ1-5 TRBV5-5 NA CASSTGTADQPQHF TGTGCCAGCAGCACCGGGACAGCGGACCAGCCCCAGCATTTT
NA TRBJ1-5 TRBV12-3/TRBV12-4 once CASTRAGARTQHF TGTGCCAGCACCCGCGCTGGAGCTCGGACCCAGCATTTT
TRBD1 TRBJ1-2 TRBV6-2/TRBV6-3 NA CASSDDLPGQTTYNYGYTF TGTGCCAGCAGTGACGATTTACCGGGACAGACCACCTATAACTATGGCTACACCTTC
TRBD2 TRBJ2-2 TRBV6-4 NA CASSSGLAGTGELFF TGTGCCAGCAGCTCGGGACTAGCGGGCACCGGGGAGCTGTTTTTT
NA TRBJ1-1 TRBV20-1 NA CSASRGNTEAFF TGCAGTGCTAGTAGGGGGAACACTGAAGCTTTCTTT
NA TRBJ2-6 TRBV2 NA CASTSDGSGANVLTF TGTGCCAGCACATCGGACGGCTCTGGGGCCAACGTCCTGACTTTC
NA TRBJ2-1 TRBV7-3 NA CASSLRGVGWLQGIGSEQFF TGTGCCAGCAGCCTTCGAGGTGTTGGCTGGCTACAGGGAATCGGTAGTGAGCAGTTCTTC
NA TRBJ1-1 TRBV2 few CASSEMGTEAFF TGTGCCAGCAGTGAGATGGGGACTGAAGCTTTCTTT
NA TRBJ1-5 TRBV6-2/TRBV6-3 NA CASSYRLGSNQPQHF TGTGCCAGCAGTTATAGGCTTGGTAGCAATCAGCCCCAGCATTTT
TRBD2 TRBJ2-1 TRBV3-1/TRBV3-2 NA CASSHQPSGDYNEQFF TGTGCCAGCAGCCACCAGCCTAGCGGGGACTACAATGAGCAGTTCTTC
NA TRBJ2-7 TRBV21-1 NA CASSIFPSGEQYF TGTGCCAGCAGCATATTCCCCTCCGGCGAGCAGTACTTC